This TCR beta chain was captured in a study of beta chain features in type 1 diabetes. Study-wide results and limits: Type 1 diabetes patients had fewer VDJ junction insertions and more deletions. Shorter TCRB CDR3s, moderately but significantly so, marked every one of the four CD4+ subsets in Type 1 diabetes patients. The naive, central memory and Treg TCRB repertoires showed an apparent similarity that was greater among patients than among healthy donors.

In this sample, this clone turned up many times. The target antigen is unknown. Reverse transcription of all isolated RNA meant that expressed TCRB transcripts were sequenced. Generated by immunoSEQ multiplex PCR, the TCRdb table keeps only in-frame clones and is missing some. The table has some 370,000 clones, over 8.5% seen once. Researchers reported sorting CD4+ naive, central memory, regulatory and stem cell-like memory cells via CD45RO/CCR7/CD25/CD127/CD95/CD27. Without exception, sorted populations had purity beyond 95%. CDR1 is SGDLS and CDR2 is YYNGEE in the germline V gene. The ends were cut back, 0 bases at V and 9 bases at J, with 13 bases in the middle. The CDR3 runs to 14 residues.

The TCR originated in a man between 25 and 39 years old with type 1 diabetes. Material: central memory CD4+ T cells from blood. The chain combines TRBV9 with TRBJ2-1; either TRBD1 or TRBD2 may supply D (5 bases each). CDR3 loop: CASSVAWAGSEQFF. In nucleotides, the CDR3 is TGTGCCAGCAGCGTAGCCTGGGCAGGGAGTGAGCAGTTCTTC.